The rows below give T cell receptor beta chains drawn from one sample of a study of beta chain features in type 1 diabetes. The data were produced by immunoSEQ multiplex PCR, yet TCRdb's version contains in-frame clones alone and is incomplete. The repertoire holds about 650,000 clones, with around 11% as singletons. Sequencing input: naive CD4+ T cells from blood. The receptors were sampled from a man between 25 and 39 years old with type 1 diabetes. Each CDR3 is given with its conserved first and last residue. A D gene is named only where the DNA matches it firmly. Clone size is stated in some rows and not others, as once, few, many or a class when expanded.

V: TRBV9
size: .
J: TRBJ2-2
D: .
DNA: TGTGCCAGCACCCTAGGACGGGACCCCACCGGGGAGCTGTTTTTT
CDR3: CASTLGRDPTGELFF

V: TRBV7-8
size: .
J: TRBJ2-7
D: .
DNA: TGTGCCAGCAGCTTATTGGGATGGACAGAAGGATCCGAGCAGTACTTC
CDR3: CASSLLGWTEGSEQYF

V: TRBV7-2
size: .
J: TRBJ2-1
D: .
DNA: TGTGCCAGCAGTGTCAGGAGCTCCTACAATGAGCAGTTCTTC
CDR3: CASSVRSSYNEQFF

V: TRBV2
size: .
J: TRBJ1-6
D: .
DNA: TGTGCCAGCAGTGTCGGCAGGGAGCGATCACCCCTCCACTTT
CDR3: CASSVGRERSPLHF

V: TRBV7-2
size: few
J: TRBJ2-5
D: TRBD2
DNA: TGTGCCAGCAGCTCGACCTTGGGGCGCGGGGGGCTAATACAAGAGACCCAGTACTTC
CDR3: CASSSTLGRGGLIQETQYF

V: TRBV2
size: few
J: TRBJ2-7
D: .
DNA: TGTGCCAGCAGCCTCGAGGGGGCCTACGAGCAGTACTTC
CDR3: CASSLEGAYEQYF

V: TRBV10-2
size: few
J: TRBJ1-2
D: .
DNA: TGCGCCAGCAGTGAGTCTGGGACTCCTAACTATGGCTACACCTTC
CDR3: CASSESGTPNYGYTF

V: TRBV5-1
size: few
J: TRBJ2-5
D: .
DNA: TGCGCCAGCAGCTTGGGGGACTCTGGGACCCAGTACTTC
CDR3: CASSLGDSGTQYF

V: TRBV28
size: few
J: TRBJ2-3
D: .
DNA: TGTGCCAGCAGTTTCCCTAGCACAGATACGCAGTATTTT
CDR3: CASSFPSTDTQYF

V: TRBV13
size: few
J: TRBJ2-7
D: .
DNA: TGTGCCAGCAGCCTTCGCGGGTATGGCTCCTACGAGCAGTACTTC
CDR3: CASSLRGYGSYEQYF

V: TRBV5-1
size: .
J: TRBJ2-1
D: .
DNA: TGCGCCAGCAGCCCCCCTGATTACAATGAGCAGTTCTTC
CDR3: CASSPPDYNEQFF

V: TRBV21-1
size: .
J: TRBJ2-1
D: .
DNA: TGTGCCAGCAGCAAAAAAATACTATTCTGCAATGAGCAGTTCTTC
CDR3: CASSKKILFCNEQFF

V: TRBV29-1
size: .
J: TRBJ1-2
D: .
DNA: TGCAGCGTCTCCAGGGGTCAGGCCTATGGCTACACCTTC
CDR3: CSVSRGQAYGYTF

V: TRBV7-2
size: few
J: TRBJ2-2
D: .
DNA: TGTGCCAGCAGCTTAGCTCAGGGGACCGGGGAGCTGTTTTTT
CDR3: CASSLAQGTGELFF

V: TRBV7-2
size: few
J: TRBJ2-7
D: TRBD2
DNA: TGTGCCAGCAGCCGCGGGGGGACCTCCTCCTACGAGCAGTACTTC
CDR3: CASSRGGTSSYEQYF

V: TRBV5-1
size: .
J: TRBJ2-1
D: .
DNA: TGCGCCAGCAGCTTGGGTCAGGGTTACTACAATGAGCAGTTCTTC
CDR3: CASSLGQGYYNEQFF

V: TRBV5-1
size: few
J: TRBJ2-6
D: .
DNA: TGCGCCAGCAGCTTAGGCAACTCTGGGGCCAACGTCCTGACTTTC
CDR3: CASSLGNSGANVLTF

V: TRBV11-1
size: .
J: TRBJ2-1
D: TRBD2
DNA: TGTGCCAGCAGCTCGGGACTAGGGGCGACGGATGAGCAGTTCTTC
CDR3: CASSSGLGATDEQFF

V: TRBV11-1
size: .
J: TRBJ2-7
D: .
DNA: TGTGCCAGCAGCTTAGGCCAGGAGGTCTACGAGCAGTACTTC
CDR3: CASSLGQEVYEQYF

V: TRBV28
size: .
J: TRBJ1-4
D: .
DNA: TGTGCCAGCAGGGGGCCGGCAACTAATGAAAAACTGTTTTTT
CDR3: CASRGPATNEKLFF

V: TRBV5-1
size: few
J: TRBJ2-1
D: TRBD1
DNA: TGCGCCAGCAGCTTGGCCGGGGACAGGGCTCACAATGAGCAGTTCTTC
CDR3: CASSLAGDRAHNEQFF

V: TRBV7-2
size: few
J: TRBJ1-2
D: TRBD1
DNA: TGTGCCAGCAGCCCCGACAGGGGAACATATGGCTACACCTTC
CDR3: CASSPDRGTYGYTF

V: TRBV19
size: few
J: TRBJ2-3
D: .
DNA: TGTGCCAGTAGTAGGGGGCCAGGTACAGATACGCAGTATTTT
CDR3: CASSRGPGTDTQYF

V: TRBV7-8
size: few
J: TRBJ2-5
D: TRBD1
DNA: TGTGCCAGCAGCTTTAGGGGGCGCGAAGAGACCCAGTACTTC
CDR3: CASSFRGREETQYF

V: TRBV4-3
size: few
J: TRBJ2-5
D: TRBD2
DNA: TGCGCCAGCAGGAAACTAGCGGGGGGCCGGGAGACCCAGTACTTC
CDR3: CASRKLAGGRETQYF

V: TRBV5-1
size: .
J: TRBJ1-5
D: .
DNA: TGCGCCAGCAGCTTCGATACGGATCAGCCCCAGCATTTT
CDR3: CASSFDTDQPQHF